This T cell receptor beta chain was sequenced for a study of T cells after posttransplantation cyclophosphamide. Controls had myeloablative marrow grafts with methotrexate and calcineurin inhibitor, sampled at 1 year. Remarks on this clone: As yet, its antigen is unknown.

Libraries were prepared by immunoSEQ multiplex PCR; TCRdb keeps only in-frame clonotypes and omits some of them. The data show approximately 20,000 clones, 80% to 90% seen once. V shed 4 bases and J 5 bases; nucleotides not matched to a gene: 4. Germline V gives CDR1 SGHNT, CDR2 YYREEE (reference sequence). This CDR3 has 15 amino acids. Points from the study as a whole: Skin or GI-infiltrating T cells shared few TRB sequences with blood. After PTCy, TRB diversity resembled that of CNI/methotrexate controls. Donor CD8+ memory clones often dominated recipient blood repertoires at later times.

This TCR was recovered from a female patient in her 30s who received an allogeneic stem cell transplant from an unrelated donor, was CMV-positive, and had acute and chronic GVHD. Some of the T cells may derive from the graft donor. The chain recombines TRBV5-4 with TRBJ2-1; 12 bases line up with TRBD2. Source: PBMCs, taken around 390 days after allogeneic stem cell transplant with calcineurin inhibitor and methotrexate. The CDR3 DNA sequence: TGTGCCAGCAGCCAAAGACTAGCGGGGGACAATGAGCAGTTCTTC. Its translation is CASSQRLAGDNEQFF.